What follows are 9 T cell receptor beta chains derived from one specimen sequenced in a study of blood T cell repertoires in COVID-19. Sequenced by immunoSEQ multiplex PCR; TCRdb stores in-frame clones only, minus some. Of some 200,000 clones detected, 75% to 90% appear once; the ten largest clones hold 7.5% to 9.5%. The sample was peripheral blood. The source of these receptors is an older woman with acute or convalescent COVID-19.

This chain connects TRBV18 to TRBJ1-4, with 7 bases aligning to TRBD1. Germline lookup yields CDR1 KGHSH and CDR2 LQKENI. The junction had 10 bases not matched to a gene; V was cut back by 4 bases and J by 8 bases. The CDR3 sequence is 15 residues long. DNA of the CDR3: TGTGCCAGCTCACTCAACCGGGACAGATCGGAAAAACTGTTTTTT. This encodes CASSLNRDRSEKLFF.

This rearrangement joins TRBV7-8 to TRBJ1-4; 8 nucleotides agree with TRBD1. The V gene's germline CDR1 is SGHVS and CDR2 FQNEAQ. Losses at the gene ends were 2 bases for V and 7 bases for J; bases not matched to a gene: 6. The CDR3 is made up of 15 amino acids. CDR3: CASSLRTGLFEKLFF. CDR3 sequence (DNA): TGTGCCAGCAGCTTAAGGACAGGGCTCTTTGAAAAACTGTTTTTT.

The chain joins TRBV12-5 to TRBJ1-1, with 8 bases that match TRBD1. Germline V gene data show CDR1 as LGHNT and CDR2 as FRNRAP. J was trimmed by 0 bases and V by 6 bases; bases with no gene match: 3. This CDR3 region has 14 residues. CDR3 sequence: CASGGDRLNTEAFF. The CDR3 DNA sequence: TGTGCTAGTGGGGGGGACAGGCTGAACACTGAAGCTTTCTTT.

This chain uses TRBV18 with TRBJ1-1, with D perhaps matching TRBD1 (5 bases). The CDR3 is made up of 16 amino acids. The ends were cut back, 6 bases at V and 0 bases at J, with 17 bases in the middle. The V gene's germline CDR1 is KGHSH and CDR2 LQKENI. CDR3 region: CASSLWGSLMNTEAFF. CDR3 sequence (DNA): TGTGCCAGCTCTCTCTGGGGCAGTCTCATGAACACTGAAGCTTTCTTT.

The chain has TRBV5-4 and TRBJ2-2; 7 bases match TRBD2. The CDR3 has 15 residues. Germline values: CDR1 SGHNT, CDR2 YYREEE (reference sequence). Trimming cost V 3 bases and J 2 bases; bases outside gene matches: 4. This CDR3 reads CASSSREGNTGELFF. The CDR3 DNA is TGTGCCAGCAGCTCCAGGGAGGGCAACACCGGGGAGCTGTTTTTT.

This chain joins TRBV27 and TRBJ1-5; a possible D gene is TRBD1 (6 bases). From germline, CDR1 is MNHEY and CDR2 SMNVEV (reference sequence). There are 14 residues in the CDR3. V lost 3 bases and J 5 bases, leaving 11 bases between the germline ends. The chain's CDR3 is CASSFSAGDQPQHF. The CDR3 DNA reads TGTGCCAGCAGTTTCTCGGCAGGGGATCAGCCCCAGCATTTT.

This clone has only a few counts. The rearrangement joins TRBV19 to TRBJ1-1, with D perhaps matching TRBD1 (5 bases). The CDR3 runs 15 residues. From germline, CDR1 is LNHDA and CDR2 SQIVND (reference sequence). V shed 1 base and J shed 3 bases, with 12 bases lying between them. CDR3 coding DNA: TGTGCCAGTAGTATAGCCACCTTAGGGGACACTGAAGCTTTCTTT. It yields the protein CASSIATLGDTEAFF.

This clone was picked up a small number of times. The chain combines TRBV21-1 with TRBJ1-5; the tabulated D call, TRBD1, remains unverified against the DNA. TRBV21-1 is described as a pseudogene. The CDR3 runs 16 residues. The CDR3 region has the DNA TGTGCCAGCAGCAAGGGGGGACAGGAGAGCAATCAGCCCCAGCATTTT. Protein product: CASSKGGQESNQPQHF.

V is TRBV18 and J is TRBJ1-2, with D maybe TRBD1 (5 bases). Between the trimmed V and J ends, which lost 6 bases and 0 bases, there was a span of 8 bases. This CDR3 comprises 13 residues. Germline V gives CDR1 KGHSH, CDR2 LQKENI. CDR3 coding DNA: TGTGCCAGCTCGTACAGGACTAACTATGGCTACACCTTC. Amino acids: CASSYRTNYGYTF. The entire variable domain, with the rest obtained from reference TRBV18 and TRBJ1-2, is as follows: NAGVMQNPRHLVRRRGQEARLRCSPMKGHSHVYWYRQLPEEGLKFMVYLQKENIIDESGMPKERFSAEFPKEGPSILRIQQVVRGDSAAYFCASSYRTNYGYTFGSGTRLTVV.